A single sample is the source of the 20 T cell receptor beta chains below, sequenced in a study of shared clonotypes between healthy human individuals. Only in-frame clones appear in the TCRdb table, and some are missing; sequencing was by immunoSEQ multiplex PCR. The sample has around 600,000 clones, 85% to 95% seen once; the top ten hold over 0.1%. Naive CD8 populations comprised CD45RO-negative cells positively selected for CCR7, excluding terminally differentiated effector memory CD45RA+ cells. The sequencing sample was made of naive CD8+ T cells sorted from blood. The receptor source for this set is a woman in her thirties in good health.

V gene TRBV7-9 combines with J gene TRBJ2-1, with 9 nucleotides matching TRBD2. V trimming: 1 base; J trimming: 8 bases; junction bases outside the gene matches: 6. The CDR3 totals 15 residues. In germline, CDR1 is SEHNR, CDR2 FQNEAQ (reference sequence). The CDR3 sequence: CASSLGGRVMYEQFF. The DNA for the CDR3 is TGTGCCAGCAGCTTAGGCGGGAGGGTTATGTATGAGCAGTTCTTC.

The chain joins TRBV29-1 to TRBJ2-7; 10 bases line up with TRBD2. V shed 1 base, J shed 2 bases, and the junction held 5 bases outside the gene matches. The germline gives CDR1 SQVTM, CDR2 ANQGSEA. CDR3 length equals 15 residues. CDR3 region: CSVEATSGAAYEQYF. CDR3 in DNA: TGCAGCGTTGAAGCTACTAGCGGGGCCGCCTACGAGCAGTACTTC.

This clone appeared once. The chain recombines TRBV2 with TRBJ1-1, with 10 nucleotides matching TRBD1. The CDR3 totals 15 residues. Germline CDR1 and CDR2: SNHLY and FYNNEI. The V segment lost 8 bases and the J segment 0 bases; nucleotides outside the gene matches: 6. CDR3 amino acids: CASGDRGSMNTEAFF. Here the CDR3 DNA reads TGTGCCAGCGGGGACAGGGGCAGCATGAACACTGAAGCTTTCTTT.

The chain carries TRBV5-6 and TRBJ1-2, with D possibly being TRBD1 (6 bases). In germline, CDR1 is SGHDT, CDR2 YYEEEE. CDR3 length equals 13 residues. V dropped 2 bases and J dropped 1 base, with 6 bases sitting between them. CDR3 region: CASSLGGNYGYTF. CDR3 sequence (DNA): TGTGCCAGCAGCTTAGGGGGTAACTATGGCTACACCTTC. The full variable domain, in which reference TRBV5-6 and TRBJ1-2 provide the parts outside the CDR3, is DAGVTQSPTHLIKTRGQQVTLRCSPKSGHDTVSWYQQALGQGPQFIFQYYEEEERQRGNFPDRFSGHQFPNYSSELNVNALLLGDSALYLCASSLGGNYGYTFGSGTRLTVV.

V usage is TRBV4-1 and J usage is TRBJ2-5, with TRBD2 identical over 10 bases. The J call may not be correct, given that the DNA end is closer to TRBJ2-7. The CDR3 loop spans 15 amino acids. The germline V gene encodes CDR1 MGHRA and CDR2 YSYEKL. For the CDR3, the DNA is TGCGCCAGCAGCCAAGGTGGACTAGCGGCCTACGAGCAGTACTTC. It specifies CASSQGGLAAYEQYF.

This clone was recorded once. The chain uses TRBV5-5 and TRBJ2-7; D remains unclear. This CDR3 contains 14 residues. Germline V gene lookup returns CDR1 SGHKS and CDR2 YYEKEE (reference sequence). V gave up 0 bases and J gave up 5 bases, with 12 bases separating them. CDR3 loop: CASSLVPARNEQYF. CDR3 nucleotides: TGTGCCAGCAGCTTGGTCCCAGCCAGGAACGAGCAGTACTTC. Together with reference TRBV5-5 and TRBJ2-7, the CDR3 gives the full variable domain: DAGVTQSPTHLIKTRGQQVTLRCSPISGHKSVSWYQQVLGQGPQFIFQYYEKEERGRGNFPDRFSARQFPNYSSELNVNALLLGDSALYLCASSLVPARNEQYFGPGTRLTVT.

The chain carries TRBV7-9 and TRBJ2-1, with a weak D call TRBD2 (5 bases). The germline CDR1 and CDR2 sequences are SEHNR and FQNEAQ (reference sequence). V lost 4 bases, J lost 7 bases, and 14 bases lay in between. CDR3 length: 14 amino acids. The CDR3 DNA is TGTGCCAGCAGCTATTCGGGTAGCGCGAATGAGCAGTTCTTC. Translated, it gives CASSYSGSANEQFF.

This chain links TRBV6-6 with TRBJ1-5; a possible D gene is TRBD1 (5 bases). This CDR3 contains 15 residues. V was pared by 2 bases and J by 0 bases, with 8 bases between. Per germline, CDR1 MNHNY and CDR2 SVGAGI (reference sequence). In DNA form, the CDR3 reads TGTGCCAGCAGTTACGACAGAAATAGCAATCAGCCCCAGCATTTT. This gives the protein CASSYDRNSNQPQHF.

The chain uses TRBV10-3 and TRBJ2-3; the match to TRBD2 covers 11 bases. V lost 3 bases, J lost 3 bases, and 8 bases stayed unmatched. Germline CDR1 is ENHRY and CDR2 is SYGVKD. This CDR3 is 17 amino acids long. In DNA form, the CDR3 reads TGTGCCATCAGTGACGGGGCTAGCGGGAGGTTAACAGATACGCAGTATTTT. This sequence encodes CAISDGASGRLTDTQYF.

The rearrangement links TRBV6-5 to TRBJ2-2; D gene ambiguous. V lost 3 bases and J 5 bases, leaving 7 bases between the germline ends. The CDR3 is made up of 13 amino acids. From germline, CDR1 is MNHEY and CDR2 SVGAGI. The CDR3 loop reads CASSYGSTGELFF. CDR3 DNA: TGTGCCAGCAGTTATGGGTCGACCGGGGAGCTGTTTTTT.

This chain's CDR3 is CASSLTLAGQQYF. In DNA form, the CDR3 reads TGTGCCAGCAGCTTGACGCTAGCGGGGCAGCAGTACTTC. The gene calls are TRBV5-4 and TRBJ2-7; 9 nucleotides match TRBD2. Germline CDR1 is SGHNT and CDR2 is YYREEE (reference sequence). The CDR3 is 13 amino acids. The ends lost 1 base at V and 8 bases at J; junction bases unmatched: 4.

CDR3 bases: TGTGCCAGTACCTCCGGGACAGGGGCTTTCCTCGGAAGCAATCAGCCCCAGCATTTT. Its translation is CASTSGTGAFLGSNQPQHF. The chain employs TRBV19 and TRBJ1-5, with TRBD1 matching over 10 bases. The CDR3 totals 19 residues. Germline trimming cut 7 bases from V and 1 base from J; bases unmatched to any gene: 16. In germline, CDR1 is LNHDA, CDR2 SQIVND (reference sequence).

This chain connects TRBV23-1 to TRBJ2-5; 9 bases match TRBD2. TRBV23-1 is identified as an open reading frame with a role that is uncertain. J was trimmed by 4 bases and V by 1 base; bases with no gene match: 4. There are 15 residues in the CDR3. The DNA of the CDR3 is TGCGCCAGCAGTCAATGGAGCGGGAGGAGAGAGACCCAGTACTTC. This codes for CASSQWSGRRETQYF.

This chain joins TRBV6-5 and TRBJ2-7, with TRBD2 matching over 9 bases. The germline CDR1 and CDR2 sequences are MNHEY and SVGAGI. Germline trimming cut 6 bases from V and 5 bases from J; bases unmatched to any gene: 8. The CDR3 runs 14 residues. The CDR3 DNA reads as TGTGCCAGCAGCGGGACTAGCAATTTTCACGAGCAGTACTTC. Amino acid sequence: CASSGTSNFHEQYF.

CDR3 amino acids: CASSFLERGWDGYTF. The CDR3, as DNA: TGTGCCAGCAGTTTCCTCGAGAGGGGGTGGGATGGCTACACCTTC. The chain joins TRBV28 to TRBJ1-2, with D perhaps TRBD1 (6 bases). Deletions cut 3 bases from V and 6 bases from J, with 17 bases between. This CDR3 has 15 residues. Germline V CDR1 and CDR2: MDHEN, SYDVKM.

V is TRBV28 and J is TRBJ2-7; D possibly matches TRBD1 or TRBD2 (5 bases each). This CDR3 comprises 16 residues. Germline CDR1 reads MDHEN; CDR2 reads SYDVKM. V lost 5 bases and J 4 bases, leaving 21 bases between the germline ends. CDR3 in DNA: TGTGCCAGCAGTCTCCCAGGTAGGGGAGTTGCATACGAGCAGTACTTC. It yields the protein CASSLPGRGVAYEQYF.

The chain couples TRBV27 to TRBJ2-3; D is unresolved. Trimming cost V 4 bases and J 1 base, with 3 bases left between them. Germline assignment: CDR1 MNHEY and CDR2 SMNVEV (reference sequence). The CDR3 consists of 12 residues. CDR3 coding DNA: TGTGCCAGCAGTTGGGGCACAGATACGCAGTATTTT. It translates to CASSWGTDTQYF.

The genes are TRBV27 and TRBJ1-5; unclear D gene. The CDR3 spans 13 residues. Trimming stripped 3 bases from V and 13 bases from J, with 16 bases between. Germline V CDR1 and CDR2: MNHEY, SMNVEV (reference sequence). DNA of the CDR3: TGTGCCAGCAGTTTGCAACAAGTAGGGCCGCAGCATTTT. Translation: CASSLQQVGPQHF.

The chain is built from TRBV15 and TRBJ2-5; D possibly uses TRBD1 or TRBD2 (5 bases each). CDR3 size: 13 residues. With 2 bases removed from V and 5 bases from J, the gap between germline ends came to 9 bases. Germline loops: CDR1 LNHNV, CDR2 YYDKDF (reference sequence). CDR3 coding DNA: TGTGCCACCAGCAGAACTTGGGACGAGACCCAGTACTTC. Translating gives CATSRTWDETQYF.

A word on this clone: Other DNA sequences in the sample encode the same CDR3. The J gene is TRBJ2-1, the V gene TRBV5-6; no clear D. The CDR3 runs to 15 residues. The germline CDR1 and CDR2 sequences are SGHDT and YYEEEE. V lost 0 bases and J lost 0, with 7 bases in between. CDR3 nucleotide sequence: TGTGCCAGCAGCTTGGGCGGAAGCTCCTACAATGAGCAGTTCTTC. Protein sequence: CASSLGGSSYNEQFF.